The sequence of this TCR beta chain was determined in a study of early T cells in non-severe SARS-CoV-2 infection. The V segment lost 6 bases and the J segment 8 bases; nucleotides outside the gene matches: 5. Germline loops: CDR1 SGHTA, CDR2 FQGNSA. The CDR3 sequence is 12 residues long. Via MiXCR, TCRdb re-called the 5' RACE reads, giving one row per CDR3 protein. This sample has around 82,000 distinct CDR3 sequences; roughly 14% occur once, and the top ten carry approximately 0.54%. The clonotype was recovered from an adult who was a healthcare worker with PCR-confirmed SARS-CoV-2 infection or an uninfected control (not recorded which). Sequenced: whole blood. The gene calls are TRBV7-2 and TRBJ1-2; 8 bases match TRBD1. CDR3 sequence: CASRDRARGYTF. In DNA, the CDR3 is TGTGCCAGCAGGGACAGGGCGAGAGGCTACACCTTC.